Given below is one T cell receptor beta chain in context. Antigen specificity is unknown. Germline lookup yields CDR1 SEHNR and CDR2 FQNEAQ (reference sequence). Trimming cost V 2 bases and J 2 bases, with 19 bases left between them. The CDR3 spans 17 residues. The data derive from a study of Ad26.COV2.S vaccination and SARS-CoV-2 variants. Study in general: Once, or twice with 56 days between doses, Ad26.COV2.S was given intramuscularly.

The treatment denotes: some 19 received Ad26.COV2.S at low or high dose, single or two shots; roughly five received placebo; per-sample allocation not given. Day 63 after the first injection of vaccine or placebo was the sampling time. General study points: Vaccinated individuals (as opposed to placebo recipients) had higher spike-specific TCR breadth.

Repertoires were generated with immunoSEQ multiplex PCR, while TCRdb's copy carries only in-frame clones and drops some. Seen here are more than 250,000 clones, 87% observed once, and the top ten hold 3% to 4%. The chain uses TRBV7-9 and TRBJ2-7; possibly TRBD2 for D (6 bases). This sequence was found in a person between 18 and 59 years old who received the Ad26.COV2.S COVID-19 vaccine or a placebo. Here the sequenced sample was peripheral blood, taken in a trial of Ad26.COV2.S vaccine versus placebo. CDR3 DNA: TGTGCCAGCAGCTTAACCCTTAGGGACTCTCCTCCCTACGAGCAGTACTTC. Protein: CASSLTLRDSPPYEQYF.